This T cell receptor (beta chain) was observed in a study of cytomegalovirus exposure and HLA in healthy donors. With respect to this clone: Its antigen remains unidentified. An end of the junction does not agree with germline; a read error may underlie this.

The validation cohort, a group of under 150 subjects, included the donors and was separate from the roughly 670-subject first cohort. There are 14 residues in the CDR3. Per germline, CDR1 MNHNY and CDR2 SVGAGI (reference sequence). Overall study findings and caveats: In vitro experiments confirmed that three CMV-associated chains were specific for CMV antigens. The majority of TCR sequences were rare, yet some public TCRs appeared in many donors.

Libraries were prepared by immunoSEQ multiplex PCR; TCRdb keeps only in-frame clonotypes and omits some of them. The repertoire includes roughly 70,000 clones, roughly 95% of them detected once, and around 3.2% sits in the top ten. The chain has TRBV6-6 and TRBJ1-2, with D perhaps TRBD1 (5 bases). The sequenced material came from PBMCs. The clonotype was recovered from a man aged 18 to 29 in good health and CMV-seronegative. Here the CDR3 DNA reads TGTGCCAGCAGTCACTCGGGGGGAGAAGACGGCTACACCTTC. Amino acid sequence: CASSHSGGEDGYTF.